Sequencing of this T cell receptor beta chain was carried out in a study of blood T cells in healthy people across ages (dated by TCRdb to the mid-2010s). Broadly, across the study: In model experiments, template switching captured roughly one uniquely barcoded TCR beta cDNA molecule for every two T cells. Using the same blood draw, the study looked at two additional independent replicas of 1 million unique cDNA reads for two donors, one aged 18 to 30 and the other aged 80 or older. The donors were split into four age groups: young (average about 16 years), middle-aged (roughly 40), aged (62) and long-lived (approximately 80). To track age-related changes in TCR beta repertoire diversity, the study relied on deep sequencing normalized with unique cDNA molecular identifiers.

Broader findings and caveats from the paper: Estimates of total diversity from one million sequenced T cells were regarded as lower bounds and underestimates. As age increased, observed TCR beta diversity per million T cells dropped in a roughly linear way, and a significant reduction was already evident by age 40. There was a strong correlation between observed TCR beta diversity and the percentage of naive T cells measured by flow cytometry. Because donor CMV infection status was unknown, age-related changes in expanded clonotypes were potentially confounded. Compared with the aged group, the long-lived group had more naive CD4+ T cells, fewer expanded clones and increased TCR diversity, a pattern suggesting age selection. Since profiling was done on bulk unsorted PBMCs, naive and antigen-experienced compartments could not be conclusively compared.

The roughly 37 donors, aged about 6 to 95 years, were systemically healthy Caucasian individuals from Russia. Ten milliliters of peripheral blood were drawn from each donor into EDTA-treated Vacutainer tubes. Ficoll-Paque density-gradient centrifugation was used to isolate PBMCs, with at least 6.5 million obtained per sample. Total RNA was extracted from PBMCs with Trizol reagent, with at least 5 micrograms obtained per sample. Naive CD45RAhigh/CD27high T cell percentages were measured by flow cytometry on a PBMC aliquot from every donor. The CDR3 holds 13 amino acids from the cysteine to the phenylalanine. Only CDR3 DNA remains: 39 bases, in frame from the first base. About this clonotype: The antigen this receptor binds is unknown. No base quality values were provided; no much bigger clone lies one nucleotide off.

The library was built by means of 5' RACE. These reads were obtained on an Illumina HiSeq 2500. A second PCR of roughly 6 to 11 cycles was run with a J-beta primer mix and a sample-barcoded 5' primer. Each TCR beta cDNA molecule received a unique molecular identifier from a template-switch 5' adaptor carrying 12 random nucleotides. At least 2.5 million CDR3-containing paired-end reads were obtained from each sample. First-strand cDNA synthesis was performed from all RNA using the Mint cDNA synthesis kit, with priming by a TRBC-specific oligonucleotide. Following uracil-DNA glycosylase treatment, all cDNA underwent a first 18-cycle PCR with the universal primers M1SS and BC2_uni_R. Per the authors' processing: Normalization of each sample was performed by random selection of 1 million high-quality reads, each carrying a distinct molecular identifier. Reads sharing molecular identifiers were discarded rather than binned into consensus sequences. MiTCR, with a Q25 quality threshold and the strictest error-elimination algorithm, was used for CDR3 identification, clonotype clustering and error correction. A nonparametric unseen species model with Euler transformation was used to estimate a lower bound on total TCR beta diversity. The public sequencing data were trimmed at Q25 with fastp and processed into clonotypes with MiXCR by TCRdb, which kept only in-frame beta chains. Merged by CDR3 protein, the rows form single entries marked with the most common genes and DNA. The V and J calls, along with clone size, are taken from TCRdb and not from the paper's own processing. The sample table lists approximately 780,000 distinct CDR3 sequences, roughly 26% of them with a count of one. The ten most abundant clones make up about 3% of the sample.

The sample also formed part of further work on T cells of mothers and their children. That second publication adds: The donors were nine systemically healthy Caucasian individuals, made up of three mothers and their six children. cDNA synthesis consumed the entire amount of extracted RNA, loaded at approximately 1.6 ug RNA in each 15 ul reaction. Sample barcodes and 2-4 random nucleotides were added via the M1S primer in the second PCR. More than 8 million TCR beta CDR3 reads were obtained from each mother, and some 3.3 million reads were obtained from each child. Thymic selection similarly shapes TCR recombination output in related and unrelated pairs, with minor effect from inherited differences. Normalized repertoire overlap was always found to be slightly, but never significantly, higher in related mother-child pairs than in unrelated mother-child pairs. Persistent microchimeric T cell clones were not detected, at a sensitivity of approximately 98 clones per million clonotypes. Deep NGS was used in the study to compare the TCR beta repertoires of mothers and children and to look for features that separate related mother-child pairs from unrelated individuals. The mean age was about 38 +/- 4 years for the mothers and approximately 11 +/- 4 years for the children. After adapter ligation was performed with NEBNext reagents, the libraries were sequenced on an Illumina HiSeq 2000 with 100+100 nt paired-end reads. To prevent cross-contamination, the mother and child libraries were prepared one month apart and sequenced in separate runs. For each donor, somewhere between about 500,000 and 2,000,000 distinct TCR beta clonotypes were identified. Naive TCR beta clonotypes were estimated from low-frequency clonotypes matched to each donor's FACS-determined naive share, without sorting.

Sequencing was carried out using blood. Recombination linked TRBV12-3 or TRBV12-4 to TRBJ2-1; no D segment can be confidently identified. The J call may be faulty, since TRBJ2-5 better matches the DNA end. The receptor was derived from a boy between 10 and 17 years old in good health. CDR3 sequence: CASCRSRQETQYF. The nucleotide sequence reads TGTGCCAGCTGTCGTTCCCGGCAAGAGACCCAGTACTTC.